The 14 T cell receptor beta chains below come from one sample, sequenced in a study of blood T cell repertoires in COVID-19. Here immunoSEQ multiplex PCR was the method, and the copy in TCRdb shows in-frame clones only, minus some. The sample consists of around 310,000 clones, approximately 89% of them appearing once. Sequenced material: PBMCs or T cells enriched from blood (not recorded which). Receptors were obtained from a woman in her 30s who had recovered from COVID-19.

V and J are TRBV6-4 and TRBJ2-7; 7 bases are a match to TRBD2. Germline lookup yields CDR1 MRHNA and CDR2 SNTAGT. This CDR3 spans 14 amino acids. V trimming: 7 bases; J trimming: 3 bases; junction bases outside the gene matches: 9. The CDR3 bases are TGTGCCAGCACTCGGGACTACCCGATCTACGAGCAGTACTTC. Encoded protein: CASTRDYPIYEQYF.

The CDR3 is CASSTSGQAKYYGYTF. The CDR3 bases are TGTGCCAGCAGCACAAGCGGACAGGCGAAATACTATGGCTACACCTTC. The genes are TRBV7-2 and TRBJ1-2; 7 nucleotides align to TRBD1. The CDR3 runs to 16 residues. Germline V gene data show CDR1 as SGHTA and CDR2 as FQGNSA. Trimming at V came to 5 bases and at J to 3 bases, leaving 12 bases not matched to a gene.

With respect to this clone: The same CDR3 can be traced to other DNA sequences in this sample. The chain is built from TRBV18 and TRBJ1-1; TRBD1 might be the D (5 bases). This CDR3 has 14 residues. V was shortened by 2 bases and J by 2 bases, with 9 bases between the two germline ends. Germline lookup yields CDR1 KGHSH and CDR2 LQKENI. In DNA form, the CDR3 reads TGTGCCAGCTCACCATCGACAGTAAACACTGAAGCTTTCTTT. As protein: CASSPSTVNTEAFF.

Here the CDR3 reads CASSPYGLAEFTDTQYF. In DNA, the CDR3 is TGTGCCAGCAGCCCGTACGGACTAGCGGAGTTCACAGATACGCAGTATTTT. The chain employs TRBV5-4 and TRBJ2-3; TRBD2 agrees at 10 bases. V lost 4 bases, J lost 2 bases, and 10 bases stayed unmatched. Germline V gives CDR1 SGHNT, CDR2 YYREEE (reference sequence). This CDR3 is 17 amino acids long.

A few counts support this clone. The rearrangement uses TRBV12-3 or TRBV12-4 and TRBJ2-1; D remains ambiguous. The CDR3 is made up of 12 amino acids. The ends were cut back, 7 bases at V and 7 bases at J, with 11 bases in the middle. The CDR3 loop is CASTLTGNEQFF. CDR3 nucleotide sequence: TGTGCCAGCACCTTGACTGGAAATGAGCAGTTCTTC.

The V and J genes are TRBV19 and TRBJ2-2, with TRBD2 identical over 7 bases. With 3 bases clipped from V and 3 bases from J, the junction kept 7 bases outside the gene matches. Germline V lookup: CDR1 LNHDA, CDR2 SQIVND (reference sequence). CDR3 size: 16 residues. This CDR3 reads CASSISGRVHTGELFF. CDR3 bases: TGTGCCAGTAGTATTTCGGGGAGGGTACACACCGGGGAGCTGTTTTTT.

The V gene is TRBV28, the J gene TRBJ1-1; D gene uncertain. This CDR3 is 17 amino acids long. Trimming shortened V by 7 bases and J by 1 base, and 22 bases separated the two germline ends. In germline, CDR1 is MDHEN, CDR2 SYDVKM. The CDR3: CASTGPLGTSGNTEAFF. The CDR3, as DNA: TGTGCCAGCACCGGCCCCCTCGGAACCTCAGGGAACACTGAAGCTTTCTTT.

This clone appeared a single time. The chain is built from TRBV2 and TRBJ1-1; TRBD1 might be the D (6 bases). CDR1 and CDR2 (germline): SNHLY, FYNNEI. Trimming stripped 3 bases from V and 0 bases from J, with 17 bases between. This CDR3 is built from 17 residues. DNA for the CDR3: TGTGCCAGCAGTGAGGGACTAGGGGGGGCCATGAACACTGAAGCTTTCTTT. Its protein product is CASSEGLGGAMNTEAFF.

This chain links TRBV19 with TRBJ1-2; TRBD1 is a possible D gene (6 bases). This CDR3 spans 13 amino acids. The germline CDR1 and CDR2 sequences are LNHDA and SQIVND (reference sequence). Trimming left V 2 bases short and J 7 bases short, with 11 bases between. The CDR3 DNA reads as TGTGCCAGTAGTATAAACAGGGATGGTGGCTACACCTTC. Amino acids: CASSINRDGGYTF.

This clone is a singleton in its sample. V and J are TRBV28 and TRBJ1-2, with 9 bases identical to TRBD1. There are 15 residues in the CDR3. V shed 4 bases, J shed 2 bases, and the junction held 5 bases outside the gene matches. Germline V lookup: CDR1 MDHEN, CDR2 SYDVKM. CDR3 in DNA: TGTGCCAGCAGTTCCCCCGGACAGGGGAACTATGGCTACACCTTC. It translates to CASSSPGQGNYGYTF.

The gene calls are TRBV5-1 and TRBJ2-1, with D hard to call. V lost 0 bases, J lost 3 bases, and 7 bases lay in between. This CDR3 has 14 amino acids. Germline V gene data show CDR1 as SGHRS and CDR2 as YFSETQ. CDR3 nucleotides: TGCGCCAGCAGCTTGGGGCTAGACTACAATGAGCAGTTCTTC. Its protein is CASSLGLDYNEQFF.

This clone was observed once. The chain employs TRBV6-5 and TRBJ1-2; a weak D match, TRBD1 (5 bases). The V gene's germline CDR1 is MNHEY and CDR2 SVGAGI. The CDR3 extends over 14 amino acids. With 5 bases removed from V and 4 bases from J, the gap between germline ends came to 14 bases. In DNA, the CDR3 is TGTGCCAGCAGTACTCCTGGGGGGAGCTATGGCTACACCTTC. This codes for CASSTPGGSYGYTF.

The chain joins TRBV5-5 to TRBJ1-5; 7 bases align to TRBD1. The junction had 7 bases not matched to a gene; V was cut back by 0 bases and J by 10 bases. Germline V gene lookup returns CDR1 SGHKS and CDR2 YYEKEE (reference sequence). The CDR3 loop spans 14 amino acids. The CDR3 DNA sequence: TGTGCCAGCAGCTTGGGACAGGGCCCTCACCCCCAGCATTTT. Translation: CASSLGQGPHPQHF.

This rearrangement joins TRBV4-3 to TRBJ2-1; the D gene is possibly TRBD2 (6 bases). V shed 1 base and J shed 4 bases, with 11 bases lying between them. Germline CDR1 LGHNA, CDR2 YSLEER. This CDR3 has 15 residues. CDR3 loop: CASSQVAEIYNEQFF. CDR3 nucleotide sequence: TGCGCCAGCAGCCAAGTAGCGGAGATTTACAATGAGCAGTTCTTC.